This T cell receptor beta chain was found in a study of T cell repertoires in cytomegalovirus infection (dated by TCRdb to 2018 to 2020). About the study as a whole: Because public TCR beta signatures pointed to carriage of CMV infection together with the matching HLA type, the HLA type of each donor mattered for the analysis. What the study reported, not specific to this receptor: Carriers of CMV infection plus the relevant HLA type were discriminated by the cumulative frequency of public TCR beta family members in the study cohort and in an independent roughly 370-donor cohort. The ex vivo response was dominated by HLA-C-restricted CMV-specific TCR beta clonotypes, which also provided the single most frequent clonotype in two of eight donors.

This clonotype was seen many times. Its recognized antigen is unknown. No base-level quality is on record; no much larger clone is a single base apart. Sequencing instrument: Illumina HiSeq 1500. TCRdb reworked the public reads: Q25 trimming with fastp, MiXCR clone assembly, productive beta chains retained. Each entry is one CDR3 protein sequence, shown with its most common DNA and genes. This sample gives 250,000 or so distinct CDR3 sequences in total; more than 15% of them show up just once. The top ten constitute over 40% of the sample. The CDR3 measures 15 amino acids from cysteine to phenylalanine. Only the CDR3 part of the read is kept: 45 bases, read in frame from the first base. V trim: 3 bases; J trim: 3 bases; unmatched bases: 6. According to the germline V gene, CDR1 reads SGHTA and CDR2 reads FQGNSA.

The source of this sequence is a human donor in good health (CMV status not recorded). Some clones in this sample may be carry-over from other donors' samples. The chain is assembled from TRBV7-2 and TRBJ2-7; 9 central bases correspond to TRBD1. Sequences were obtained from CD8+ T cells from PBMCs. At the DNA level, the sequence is TGTGCCAGCAGCTTTGGACAGGGGTACATCTACGAGCAGTACTTC. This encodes CASSFGQGYIYEQYF. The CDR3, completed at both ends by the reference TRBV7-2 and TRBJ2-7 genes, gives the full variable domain GAGVSQSPSNKVTEKGKDVELRCDPISGHTALYWYRQSLGQGLEFLIYFQGNSAPDKSGLPSDRFSAERTGGSVSTLTIQRTQQEDSAVYLCASSFGQGYIYEQYFGPGTRLTVT.